This record covers a single T cell receptor (delta chain). The sample holds a few counts of this clone. No cognate antigen has been identified for it. TCRdb pairs this DNA with a much larger clone's protein that differs at residue 16, likely a read error; the protein shown was translated from the DNA. The data were obtained in a study of γδ T cells in repeated Plasmodium falciparum infection (dated by TCRdb to the early 2020s). A note on the overall study: In the natural-infection arm, Malian children exposed to intense seasonal malaria transmission were enrolled and compared against age and gender matched Australian children. In the study, the shaping of the human gammadelta T cell repertoire by repeated Plasmodium falciparum infection was examined using natural infection in Mali and controlled human malaria infection. Malian gammadelta TCR repertoires were analysed cross-sectionally during no-transmission periods and longitudinally across acute febrile malaria episodes. Roughly 5 malaria-naive U.S. adults underwent four controlled human malaria infections by bites from P. falciparum NF54-infected Anopheles stephensi mosquitoes over about 590 days. Controlled-infection subjects were sampled at baseline, immediately before selected infections, and 21 days after each infection. Paper-wide results and their limitations: Generalizability was limited because the Malian cohort was drawn from a small rural village of predominantly one ethnic group. Repeated controlled infections appeared to drive waves of new clonotype selection in Vdelta2-negative, largely Vdelta1+, gammadelta TCR repertoires. Vdelta2-negative gammadelta TCR repertoires from Malian children appeared more clonally expanded, less diverse and less shared than those of Australian children. A highly stable polyclonal repertoire over time and infection, with many inter-individual overlapping TCRgamma sequences, was shown by Vgamma9/Vdelta2+ TCR repertoires. The controlled-infection cohort was small, limiting analysis of inter-individual variability in gammadelta T cell responses.

For bulk TCR repertoire analysis, Vgamma9/Vdelta2+ and Vdelta2-negative gammadelta T cell populations were isolated by flow sorting from peripheral blood mononuclear cells. The receptor library was made with multiplex PCR. The reads were generated on an Illumina MiSeq. Both TCR gamma (TRG) and TCR delta (TRD) chains were sequenced from each sorted gammadelta T cell sample. The authors processed their data as follows. Clonotype tree plots, accumulated frequency of the top 20 clonotypes, diversity index (DI) and D75 metrics were included in the repertoire analyses. TCRdb called clones afresh from the public reads with CATT; identical DNA rows were later merged. In this record, the V and J calls reflect TCRdb's handling and not the investigators' own analysis. The table for this sample lists under 60,000 delta-chain clones; 1.6% of them were counted only once. The ten largest make up about 9.1% of the sample.

The germline V gene yields TSWWSYY for CDR1 and QGS for CDR2. The CDR3 runs 19 residues from the cysteine to the phenylalanine. Only the CDR3 part of the read is kept: 57 bases, read in frame from the first base. Sequenced material: gamma-delta T cells from blood. The source is a pool of human donors (malaria-infected and uninfected, not separated). Here the chain combines TRDV1 and TRDJ1; no confident D gene assignment can be made. The J gene, missing from TCRdb, was assigned here through DNA to germline matching. The DNA reads TGTGCTCTTGGGGAACTATTGGGAGGTAGGACCCTCGTCACCGATAGACTCATCTTT. This translates into CALGELLGGRTLVTDRLIF.